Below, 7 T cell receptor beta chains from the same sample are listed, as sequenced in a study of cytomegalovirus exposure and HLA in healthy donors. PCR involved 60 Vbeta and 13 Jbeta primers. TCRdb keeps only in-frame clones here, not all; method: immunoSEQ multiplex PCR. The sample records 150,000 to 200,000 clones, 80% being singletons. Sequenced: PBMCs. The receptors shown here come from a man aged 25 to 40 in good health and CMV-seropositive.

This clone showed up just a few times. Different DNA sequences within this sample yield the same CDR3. For the CDR3, the DNA is TGTGCCAGCAGCTTAGGTCAGAACACTGAAGCTTTCTTT. Amino acid sequence: CASSLGQNTEAFF. V and J are TRBV11-2 and TRBJ1-1; D unclear. Germline V CDR1 and CDR2: SGHAT, FQNNGV. With 1 base removed from V and 1 base from J, the gap between germline ends came to 4 bases. There are 13 residues in the CDR3.

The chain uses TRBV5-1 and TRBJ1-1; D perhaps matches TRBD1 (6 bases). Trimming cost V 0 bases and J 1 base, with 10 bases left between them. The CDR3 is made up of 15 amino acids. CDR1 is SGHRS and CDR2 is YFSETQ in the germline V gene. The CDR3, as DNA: TGCGCCAGCAGCTTGGGTTCAGGGGCGAACACTGAAGCTTTCTTT. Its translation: CASSLGSGANTEAFF.

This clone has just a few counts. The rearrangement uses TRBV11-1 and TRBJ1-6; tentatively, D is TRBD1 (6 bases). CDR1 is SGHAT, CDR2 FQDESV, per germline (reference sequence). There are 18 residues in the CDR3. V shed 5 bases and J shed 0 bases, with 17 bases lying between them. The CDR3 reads CASSINRARSSYNSPLHF. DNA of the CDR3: TGTGCCAGCAGCATCAACAGGGCAAGGAGCTCCTATAATTCACCCCTCCACTTT.

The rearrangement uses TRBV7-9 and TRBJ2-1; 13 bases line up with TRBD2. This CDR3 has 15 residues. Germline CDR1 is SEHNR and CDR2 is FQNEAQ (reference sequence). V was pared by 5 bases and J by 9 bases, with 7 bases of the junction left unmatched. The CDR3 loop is CASSPPGLAGLEQFF. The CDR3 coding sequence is TGTGCCAGCAGCCCGCCGGGACTAGCGGGACTTGAGCAGTTCTTC. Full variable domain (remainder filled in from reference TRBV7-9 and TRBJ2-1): DTGVSQNPRHKITKRGQNVTFRCDPISEHNRLYWYRQTLGQGPEFLTYFQNEAQLEKSRLLSDRFSAERPKGSFSTLEIQRTEQGDSAMYLCASSPPGLAGLEQFFGPGTRLTVL.

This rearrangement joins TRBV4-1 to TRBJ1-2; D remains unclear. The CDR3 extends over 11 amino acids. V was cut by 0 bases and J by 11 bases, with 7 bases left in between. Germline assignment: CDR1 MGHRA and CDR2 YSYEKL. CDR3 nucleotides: TGCGCCAGCAGCCAAGAGGCAGATTACACCTTC. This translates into CASSQEADYTF.

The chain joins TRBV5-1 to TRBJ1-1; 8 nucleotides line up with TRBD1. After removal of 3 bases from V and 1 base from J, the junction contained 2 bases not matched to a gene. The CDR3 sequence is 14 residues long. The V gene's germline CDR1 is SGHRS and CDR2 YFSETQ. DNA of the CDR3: TGCGCCAGCAGCTCTCAGGGGGCGAACACTGAAGCTTTCTTT. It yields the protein CASSSQGANTEAFF. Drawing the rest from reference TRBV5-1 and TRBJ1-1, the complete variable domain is KAGVTQTPRYLIKTRGQQVTLSCSPISGHRSVSWYQQTPGQGLQFLFEYFSETQRNKGNFPGRFSGRQFSNSRSEMNVSTLELGDSALYLCASSSQGANTEAFFGQGTRLTVV.

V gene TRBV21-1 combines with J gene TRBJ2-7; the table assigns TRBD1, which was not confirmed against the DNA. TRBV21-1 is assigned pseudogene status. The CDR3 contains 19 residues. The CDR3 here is CASITTPGHRGWDRYEQYF. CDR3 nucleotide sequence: TGTGCCAGCATCACGACTCCGGGACACAGAGGTTGGGACAGATACGAGCAGTACTTC.